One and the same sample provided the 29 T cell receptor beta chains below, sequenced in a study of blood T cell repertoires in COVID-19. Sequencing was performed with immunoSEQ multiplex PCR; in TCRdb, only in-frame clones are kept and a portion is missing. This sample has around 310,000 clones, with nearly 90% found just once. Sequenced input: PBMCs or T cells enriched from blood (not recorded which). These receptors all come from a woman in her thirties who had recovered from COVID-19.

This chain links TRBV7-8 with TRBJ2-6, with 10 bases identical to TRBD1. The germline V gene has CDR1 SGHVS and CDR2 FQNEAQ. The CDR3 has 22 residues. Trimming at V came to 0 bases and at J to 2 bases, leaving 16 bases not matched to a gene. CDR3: CASSLALGGTGDFSTGANVLTF. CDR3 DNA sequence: TGTGCCAGCAGCTTAGCGCTCGGGGGGACAGGGGACTTCTCGACTGGGGCCAACGTCCTGACTTTC.

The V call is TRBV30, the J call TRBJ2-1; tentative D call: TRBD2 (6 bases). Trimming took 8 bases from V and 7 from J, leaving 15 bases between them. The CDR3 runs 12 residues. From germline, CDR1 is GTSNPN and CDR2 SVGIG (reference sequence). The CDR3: CATNFGGNEQFF. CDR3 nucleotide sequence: TGTGCCACAAATTTCGGGGGTAATGAGCAGTTCTTC.

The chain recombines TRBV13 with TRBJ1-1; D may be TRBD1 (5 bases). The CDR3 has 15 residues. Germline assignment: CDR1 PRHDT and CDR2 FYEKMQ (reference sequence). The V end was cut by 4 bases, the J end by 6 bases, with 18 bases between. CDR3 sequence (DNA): TGTGCCAGCAGCTCAGGGTCTGACAGCCCCCCTGAAGCTTTCTTT. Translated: CASSSGSDSPPEAFF. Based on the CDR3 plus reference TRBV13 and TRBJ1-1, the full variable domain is AAGVIQSPRHLIKEKRETATLKCYPIPRHDTVYWYQQGPGQDPQFLISFYEKMQSDKGSIPDRFSAQQFSDYHSELNMSSLELGDSALYFCASSSGSDSPPEAFFGQGTRLTVV.

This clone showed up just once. The CDR3 region has the DNA TGTGCCAGCAGTTTACGCACAGGGGGACTAGCGGGAGGACTCTACGAGCAGTACTTC. Translating it yields CASSLRTGGLAGGLYEQYF. The chain joins TRBV28 to TRBJ2-7, with TRBD2 matching over 15 bases. The CDR3 is 19 residues long. V dropped 2 bases and J dropped 3; count of bases not matched to a gene: 11. Germline V CDR1 and CDR2: MDHEN, SYDVKM.

CDR3 DNA sequence: TGTGCCAGCAGCGACAGGCGTTCACCCCTCCACTTT. It codes for CASSDRRSPLHF. The V and J genes are TRBV7-6 and TRBJ1-6; possibly TRBD1 for D (6 bases). CDR1 is SGHVS, CDR2 FNYEAQ, per germline. This CDR3 is built from 12 residues. Trimming removed 5 bases at V and 9 bases at J, with 8 bases between. Full variable domain (rest looked up from reference TRBV7-6 and TRBJ1-6): GAGVSQSPRYKVTKRGQDVALRCDPISGHVSLYWYRQALGQGPEFLTYFNYEAQQDKSGLPNDRFSAERPEGSISTLTIQRTEQRDSAMYRCASSDRRSPLHFGNGTRLTVT.

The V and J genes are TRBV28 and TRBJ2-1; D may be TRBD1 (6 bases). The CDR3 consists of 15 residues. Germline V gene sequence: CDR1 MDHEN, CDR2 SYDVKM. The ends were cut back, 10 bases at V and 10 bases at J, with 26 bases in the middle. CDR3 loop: CAIDEQGLSSSEQFF. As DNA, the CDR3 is TGTGCCATCGATGAACAGGGCCTAAGTTCGTCAGAGCAGTTCTTC.

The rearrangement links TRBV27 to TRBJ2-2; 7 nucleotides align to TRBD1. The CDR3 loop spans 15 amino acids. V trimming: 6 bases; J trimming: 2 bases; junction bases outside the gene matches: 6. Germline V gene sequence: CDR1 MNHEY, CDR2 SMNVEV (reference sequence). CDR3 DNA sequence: TGTGCCAGCAGGCTGCAGGGGGTAAACACCGGGGAGCTGTTTTTT. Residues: CASRLQGVNTGELFF.

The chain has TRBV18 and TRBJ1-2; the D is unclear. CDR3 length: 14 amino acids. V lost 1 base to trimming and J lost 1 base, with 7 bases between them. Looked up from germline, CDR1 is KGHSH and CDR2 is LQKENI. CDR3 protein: CASSPRVDNYGYTF. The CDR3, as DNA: TGTGCCAGCTCACCACGAGTAGATAACTATGGCTACACCTTC. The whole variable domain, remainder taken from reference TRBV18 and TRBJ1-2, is NAGVMQNPRHLVRRRGQEARLRCSPMKGHSHVYWYRQLPEEGLKFMVYLQKENIIDESGMPKERFSAEFPKEGPSILRIQQVVRGDSAAYFCASSPRVDNYGYTFGSGTRLTVV.

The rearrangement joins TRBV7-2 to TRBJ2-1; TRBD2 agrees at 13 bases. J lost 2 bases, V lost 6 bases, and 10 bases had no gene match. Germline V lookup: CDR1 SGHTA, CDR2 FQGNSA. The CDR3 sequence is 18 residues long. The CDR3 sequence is CASSPTTTSGRAYNEQFF. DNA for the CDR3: TGTGCCAGCAGTCCAACCACTACTAGCGGGAGGGCCTACAATGAGCAGTTCTTC.

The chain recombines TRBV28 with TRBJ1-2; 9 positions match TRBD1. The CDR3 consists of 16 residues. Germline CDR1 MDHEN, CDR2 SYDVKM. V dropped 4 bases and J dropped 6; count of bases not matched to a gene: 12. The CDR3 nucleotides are TGTGCCAGCAGTTCGGGACAGGGAATGGGAGTAGATGGCTACACCTTC. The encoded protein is CASSSGQGMGVDGYTF.

CDR3 bases: TGTGCCAGCAGTTCCTGGACGGAGGATTATGGCTACACCTTC. Encoded protein: CASSSWTEDYGYTF. The chain is built from TRBV6-5 and TRBJ1-2; D gene unclear. The length of the CDR3 is 14 residues. V lost 4 bases, J lost 5 bases, and 14 bases lay in between. Germline V gene sequence: CDR1 MNHEY, CDR2 SVGAGI.

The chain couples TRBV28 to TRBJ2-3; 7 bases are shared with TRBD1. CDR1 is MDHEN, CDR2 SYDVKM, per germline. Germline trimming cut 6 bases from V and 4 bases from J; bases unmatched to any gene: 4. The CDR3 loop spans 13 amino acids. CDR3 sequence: CASSPGGADTQYF. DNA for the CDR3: TGTGCCAGCAGCCCAGGGGGAGCAGATACGCAGTATTTT. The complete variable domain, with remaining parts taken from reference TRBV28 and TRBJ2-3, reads DVKVTQSSRYLVKRTGEKVFLECVQDMDHENMFWYRQDPGLGLRLIYFSYDVKMKEKGDIPEGYSVSREKKERFSLILESASTNQTSMYLCASSPGGADTQYFGPGTRLTVL.

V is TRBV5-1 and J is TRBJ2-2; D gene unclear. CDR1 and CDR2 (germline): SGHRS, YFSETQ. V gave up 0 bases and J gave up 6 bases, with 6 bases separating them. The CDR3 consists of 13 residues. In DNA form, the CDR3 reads TGCGCCAGCAGCTTGGGCGGTGCCGGGGAGCTGTTTTTT. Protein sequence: CASSLGGAGELFF.

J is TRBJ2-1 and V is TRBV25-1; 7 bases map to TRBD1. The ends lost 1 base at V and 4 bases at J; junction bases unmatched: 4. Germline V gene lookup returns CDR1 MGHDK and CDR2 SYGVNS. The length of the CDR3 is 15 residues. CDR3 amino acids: CASSELDRDYNEQFF. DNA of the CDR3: TGTGCCAGCAGTGAATTAGACAGGGATTACAATGAGCAGTTCTTC.

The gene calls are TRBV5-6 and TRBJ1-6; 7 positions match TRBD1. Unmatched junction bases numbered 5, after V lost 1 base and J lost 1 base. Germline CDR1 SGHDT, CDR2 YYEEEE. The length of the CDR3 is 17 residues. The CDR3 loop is CASSLWTGLSYNSPLHF. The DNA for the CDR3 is TGTGCCAGCAGCTTGTGGACAGGACTTTCCTATAATTCACCCCTCCACTTT. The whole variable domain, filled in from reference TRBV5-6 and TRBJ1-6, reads DAGVTQSPTHLIKTRGQQVTLRCSPKSGHDTVSWYQQALGQGPQFIFQYYEEEERQRGNFPDRFSGHQFPNYSSELNVNALLLGDSALYLCASSLWTGLSYNSPLHFGNGTRLTVT.

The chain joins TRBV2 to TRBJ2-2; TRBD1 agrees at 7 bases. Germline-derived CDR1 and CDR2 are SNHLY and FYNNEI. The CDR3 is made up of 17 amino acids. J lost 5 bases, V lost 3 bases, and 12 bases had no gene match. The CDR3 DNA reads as TGTGCCAGCAGTGACCTCCCAGGGGGTGTTGGGACCGGGGAGCTGTTTTTT. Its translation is CASSDLPGGVGTGELFF. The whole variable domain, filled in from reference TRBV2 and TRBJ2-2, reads EPEVTQTPSHQVTQMGQEVILRCVPISNHLYFYWYRQILGQKVEFLVSFYNNEISEKSEIFDDQFSVERPDGSNFTLKIRSTKLEDSAMYFCASSDLPGGVGTGELFFGEGSRLTVL.

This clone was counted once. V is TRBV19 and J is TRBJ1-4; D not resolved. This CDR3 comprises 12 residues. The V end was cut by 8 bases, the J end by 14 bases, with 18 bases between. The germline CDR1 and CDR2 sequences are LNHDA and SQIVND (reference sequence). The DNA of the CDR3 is TGTGCCAGTCTCGCGGGGTGGGGAACGCTGTTTTTT. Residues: CASLAGWGTLFF.

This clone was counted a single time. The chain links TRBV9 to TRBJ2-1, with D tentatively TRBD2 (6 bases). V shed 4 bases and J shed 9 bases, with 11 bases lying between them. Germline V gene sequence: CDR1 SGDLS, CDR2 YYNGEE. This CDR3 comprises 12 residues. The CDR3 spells CASSPEGIEQFF. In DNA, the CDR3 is TGTGCCAGCAGCCCGGAGGGAATTGAGCAGTTCTTC. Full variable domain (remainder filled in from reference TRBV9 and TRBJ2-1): DSGVTQTPKHLITATGQRVTLRCSPRSGDLSVYWYQQSLDQGLQFLIQYYNGEERAKGNILERFSAQQFPDLHSELNLSSLELGDSALYFCASSPEGIEQFFGPGTRLTVL.

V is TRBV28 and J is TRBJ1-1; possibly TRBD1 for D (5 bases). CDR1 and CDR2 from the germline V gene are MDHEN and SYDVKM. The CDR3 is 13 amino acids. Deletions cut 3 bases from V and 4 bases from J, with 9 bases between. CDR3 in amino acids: CASSFVGVTEAFF. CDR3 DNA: TGTGCCAGCAGTTTCGTAGGGGTCACTGAAGCTTTCTTT. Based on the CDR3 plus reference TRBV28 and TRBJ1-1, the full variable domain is DVKVTQSSRYLVKRTGEKVFLECVQDMDHENMFWYRQDPGLGLRLIYFSYDVKMKEKGDIPEGYSVSREKKERFSLILESASTNQTSMYLCASSFVGVTEAFFGQGTRLTVV.

The CDR3 loop reads CASSMDSLRATQYF. In DNA form, the CDR3 reads TGTGCCAGTAGTATGGACAGTCTAAGAGCGACCCAGTACTTC. The chain is built from TRBV19 and TRBJ2-5, with D maybe TRBD1 (6 bases). There are 14 residues in the CDR3. Between the trimmed V and J ends, which lost 3 bases and 7 bases, there was a span of 15 bases. From germline, CDR1 is LNHDA and CDR2 SQIVND (reference sequence).

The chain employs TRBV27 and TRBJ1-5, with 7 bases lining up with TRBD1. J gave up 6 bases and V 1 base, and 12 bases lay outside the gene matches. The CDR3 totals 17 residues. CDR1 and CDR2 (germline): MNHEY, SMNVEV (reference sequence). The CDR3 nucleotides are TGTGCCAGCAGTTTATATTTTTACAGGGGCGAGCTTCAGCCCCAGCATTTT. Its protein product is CASSLYFYRGELQPQHF.

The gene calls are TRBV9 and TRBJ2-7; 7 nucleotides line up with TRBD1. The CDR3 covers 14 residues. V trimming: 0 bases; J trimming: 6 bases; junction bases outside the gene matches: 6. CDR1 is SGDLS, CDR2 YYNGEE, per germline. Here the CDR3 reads CASSVVEGAGEQYF. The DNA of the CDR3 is TGTGCCAGCAGCGTAGTTGAGGGGGCGGGCGAGCAGTACTTC.

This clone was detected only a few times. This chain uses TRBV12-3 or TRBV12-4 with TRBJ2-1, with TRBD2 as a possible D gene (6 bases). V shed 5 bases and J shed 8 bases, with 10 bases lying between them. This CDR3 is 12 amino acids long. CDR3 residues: CASSIGGHEQFF. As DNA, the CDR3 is TGTGCCAGCAGTATTGGAGGGCATGAGCAGTTCTTC.

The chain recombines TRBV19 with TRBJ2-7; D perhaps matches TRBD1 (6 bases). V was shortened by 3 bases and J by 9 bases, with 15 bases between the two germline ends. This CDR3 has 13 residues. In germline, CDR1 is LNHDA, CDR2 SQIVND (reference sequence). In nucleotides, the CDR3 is TGTGCCAGTAGTATGCCCCACAGGGAAAGGCAGTACTTC. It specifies CASSMPHRERQYF.

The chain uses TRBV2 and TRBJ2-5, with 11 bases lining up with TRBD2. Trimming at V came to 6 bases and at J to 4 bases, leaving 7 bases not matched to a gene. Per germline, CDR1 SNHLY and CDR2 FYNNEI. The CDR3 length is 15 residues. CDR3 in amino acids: CASRKGLAARETQYF. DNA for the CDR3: TGTGCCAGCAGGAAGGGACTAGCGGCGAGAGAGACCCAGTACTTC.

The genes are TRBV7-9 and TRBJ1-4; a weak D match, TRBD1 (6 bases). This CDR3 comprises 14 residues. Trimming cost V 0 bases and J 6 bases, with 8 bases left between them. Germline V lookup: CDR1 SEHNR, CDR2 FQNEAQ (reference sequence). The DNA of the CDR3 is TGTGCCAGCAGCTTAGCGTCAGGGGATGAAAAACTGTTTTTT. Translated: CASSLASGDEKLFF.

Here the CDR3 DNA reads TGTGCCAGTAGTATCGGGACAGGGCCGATCTACGAGCAGTACTTC. The encoded protein is CASSIGTGPIYEQYF. J is TRBJ2-7 and V is TRBV19; 9 bases are a match to TRBD1. This CDR3 is built from 15 residues. Trimming took 3 bases from V and 3 from J; bases not matched to a gene: 6. From germline, CDR1 is LNHDA and CDR2 SQIVND (reference sequence).

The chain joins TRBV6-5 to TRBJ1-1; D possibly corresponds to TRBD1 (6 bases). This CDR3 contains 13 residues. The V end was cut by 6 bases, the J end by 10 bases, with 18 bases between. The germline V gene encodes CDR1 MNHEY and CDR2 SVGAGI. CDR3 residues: CASRAGQGRVAFF. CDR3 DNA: TGTGCCAGCAGAGCCGGCCAGGGGAGGGTAGCTTTCTTT.

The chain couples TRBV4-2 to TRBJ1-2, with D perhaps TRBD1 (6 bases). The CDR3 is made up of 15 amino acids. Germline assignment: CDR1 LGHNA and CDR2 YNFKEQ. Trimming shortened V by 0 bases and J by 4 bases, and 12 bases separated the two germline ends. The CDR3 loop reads CASSQDLDRSYGYTF. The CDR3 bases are TGTGCCAGCAGCCAAGATCTGGACAGAAGCTATGGCTACACCTTC.